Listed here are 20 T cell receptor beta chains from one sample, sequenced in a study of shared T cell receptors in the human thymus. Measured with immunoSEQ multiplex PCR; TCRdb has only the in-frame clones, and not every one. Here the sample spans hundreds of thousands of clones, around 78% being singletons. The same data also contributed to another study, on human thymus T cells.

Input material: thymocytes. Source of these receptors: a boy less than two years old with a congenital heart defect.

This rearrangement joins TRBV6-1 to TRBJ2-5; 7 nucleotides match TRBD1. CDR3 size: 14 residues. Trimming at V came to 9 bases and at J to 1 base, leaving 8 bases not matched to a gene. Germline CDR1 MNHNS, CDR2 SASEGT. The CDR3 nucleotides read TGTGCCAGTCCTGAAGAGGGGGCCCAAGAGACCCAGTACTTC. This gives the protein CASPEEGAQETQYF.

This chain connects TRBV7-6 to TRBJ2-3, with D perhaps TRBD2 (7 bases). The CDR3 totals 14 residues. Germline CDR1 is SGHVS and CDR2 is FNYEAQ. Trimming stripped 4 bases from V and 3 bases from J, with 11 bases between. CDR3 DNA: TGTGCCAGCAGCTCGGGGGGCGAAACAGATACGCAGTATTTT. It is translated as CASSSGGETDTQYF.

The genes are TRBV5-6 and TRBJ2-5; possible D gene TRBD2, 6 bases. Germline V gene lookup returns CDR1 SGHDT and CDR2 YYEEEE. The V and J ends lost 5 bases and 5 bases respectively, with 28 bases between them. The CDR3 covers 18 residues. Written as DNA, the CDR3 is TGTGCCAGCAGAGGAAGGTTCAACGGGGTAGCGGAAGAGGAGACCCAGTACTTC. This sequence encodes CASRGRFNGVAEEETQYF.

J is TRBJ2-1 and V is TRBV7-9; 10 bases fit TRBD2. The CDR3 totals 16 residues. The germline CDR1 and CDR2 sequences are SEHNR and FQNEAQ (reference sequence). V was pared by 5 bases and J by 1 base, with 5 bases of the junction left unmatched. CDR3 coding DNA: TGTGCCAGCAGCGGGGGACTAGCGAAATCCTACAATGAGCAGTTCTTC. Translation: CASSGGLAKSYNEQFF.

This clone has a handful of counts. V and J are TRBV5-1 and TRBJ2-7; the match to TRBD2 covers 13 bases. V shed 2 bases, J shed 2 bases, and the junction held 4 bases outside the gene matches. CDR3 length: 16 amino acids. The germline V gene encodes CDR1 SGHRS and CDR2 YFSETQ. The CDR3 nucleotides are TGCGCCAGCAGCTTAAGGACTAGCGGGGGACCCTACGAGCAGTACTTC. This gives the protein CASSLRTSGGPYEQYF.

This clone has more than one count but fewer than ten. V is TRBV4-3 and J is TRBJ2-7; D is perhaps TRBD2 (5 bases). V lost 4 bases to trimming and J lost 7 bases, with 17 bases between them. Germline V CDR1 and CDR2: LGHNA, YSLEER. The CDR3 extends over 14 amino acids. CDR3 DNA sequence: TGCGCCAGCAGCCTAGAATCGCGGGCGGAAGAGCAGTACTTC. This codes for CASSLESRAEEQYF.

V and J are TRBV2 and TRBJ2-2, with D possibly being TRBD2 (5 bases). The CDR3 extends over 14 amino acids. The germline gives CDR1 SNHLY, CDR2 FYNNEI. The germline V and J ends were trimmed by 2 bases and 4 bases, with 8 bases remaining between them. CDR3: CASSEPGSTGELFF. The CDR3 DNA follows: TGTGCCAGCAGTGAACCGGGGAGCACCGGGGAGCTGTTTTTT.

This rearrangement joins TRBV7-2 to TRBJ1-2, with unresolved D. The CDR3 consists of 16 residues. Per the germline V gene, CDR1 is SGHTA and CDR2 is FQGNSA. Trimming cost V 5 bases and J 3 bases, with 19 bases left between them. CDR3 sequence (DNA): TGTGCCAGCAGCGTCACCCGGGGTGTCCCGCACTATGGCTACACCTTC. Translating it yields CASSVTRGVPHYGYTF. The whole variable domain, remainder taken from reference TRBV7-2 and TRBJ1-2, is GAGVSQSPSNKVTEKGKDVELRCDPISGHTALYWYRQSLGQGLEFLIYFQGNSAPDKSGLPSDRFSAERTGGSVSTLTIQRTQQEDSAVYLCASSVTRGVPHYGYTFGSGTRLTVV.

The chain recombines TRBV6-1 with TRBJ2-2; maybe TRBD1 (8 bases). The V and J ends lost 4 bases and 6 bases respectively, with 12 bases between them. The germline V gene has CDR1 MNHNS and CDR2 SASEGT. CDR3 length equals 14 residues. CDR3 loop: CASSGTGRAGELFF. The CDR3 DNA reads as TGTGCCAGCAGTGGGACAGGGAGGGCCGGGGAGCTGTTTTTT.

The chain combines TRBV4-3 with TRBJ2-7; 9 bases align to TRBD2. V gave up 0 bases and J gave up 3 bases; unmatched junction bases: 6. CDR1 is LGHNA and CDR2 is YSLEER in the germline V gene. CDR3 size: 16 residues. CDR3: CASSQDNSGSLYEQYF. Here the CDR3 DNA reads TGCGCCAGCAGCCAAGACAATAGCGGGAGTCTCTACGAGCAGTACTTC.

The CDR3 nucleotides read TGCGCCAGCAGTGAGCCATCCCACGAGCAGTACTTC. Translation: CASSEPSHEQYF. V is TRBV10-1 and J is TRBJ2-7, with no clear D. In germline, CDR1 is WNHNN, CDR2 SYGVQD (reference sequence). This CDR3 is built from 12 residues. Trimming took 2 bases from V and 5 from J, leaving 7 bases between them.

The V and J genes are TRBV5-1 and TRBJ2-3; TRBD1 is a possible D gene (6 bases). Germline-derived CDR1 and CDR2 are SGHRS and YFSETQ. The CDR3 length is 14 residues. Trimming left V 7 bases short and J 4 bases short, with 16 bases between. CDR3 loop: CASFTGRRADTQYF. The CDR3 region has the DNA TGCGCCAGCTTTACAGGGCGGCGGGCAGATACGCAGTATTTT.

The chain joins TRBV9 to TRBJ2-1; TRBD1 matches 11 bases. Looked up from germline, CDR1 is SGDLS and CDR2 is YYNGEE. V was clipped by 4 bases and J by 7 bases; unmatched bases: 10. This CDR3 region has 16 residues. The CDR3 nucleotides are TGTGCCAGCAGCTCAAGCCGGGACAGGGGGGGAAATGAGCAGTTCTTC. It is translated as CASSSSRDRGGNEQFF.

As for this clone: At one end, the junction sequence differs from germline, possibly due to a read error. The CDR3 DNA is TGTGCCAGCAGCGACTATCGGGAGGAACACGAGCAGTACTTC. Its translation is CASSDYREEHEQYF. This chain uses TRBV6-4 with TRBJ2-7, with 7 bases fitting TRBD2. This CDR3 contains 14 residues. Germline V lookup: CDR1 MRHNA, CDR2 SNTAGT.

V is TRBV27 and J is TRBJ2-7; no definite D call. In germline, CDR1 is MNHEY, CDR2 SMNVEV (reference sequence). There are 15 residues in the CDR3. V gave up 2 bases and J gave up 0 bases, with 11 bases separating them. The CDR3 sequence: CASSLTDPSSYEQYF. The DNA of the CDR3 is TGTGCCAGCAGTTTAACGGATCCTAGCTCCTACGAGCAGTACTTC.

The CDR3 protein is CASSLVTGWRNTEAFF. CDR3 DNA sequence: TGTGCCAGCAGCTTGGTAACAGGGTGGAGAAACACTGAAGCTTTCTTT. The gene calls are TRBV5-6 and TRBJ1-1, with a possible D match to TRBD1 (6 bases). V was trimmed by 0 bases and J by 2 bases, leaving 14 bases between them. The CDR3 spans 16 residues. Germline assignment: CDR1 SGHDT and CDR2 YYEEEE.

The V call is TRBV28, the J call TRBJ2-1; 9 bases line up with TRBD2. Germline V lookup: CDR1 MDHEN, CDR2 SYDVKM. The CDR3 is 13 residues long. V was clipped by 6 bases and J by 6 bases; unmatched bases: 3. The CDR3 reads CASRLAGANEQFF. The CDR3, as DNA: TGTGCCAGCAGGTTAGCGGGAGCCAATGAGCAGTTCTTC.

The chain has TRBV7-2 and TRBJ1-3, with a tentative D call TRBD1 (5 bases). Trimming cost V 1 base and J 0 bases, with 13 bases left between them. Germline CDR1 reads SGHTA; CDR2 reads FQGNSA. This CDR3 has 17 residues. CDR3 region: CASSLVGLGGSGNTIYF. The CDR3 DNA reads TGTGCCAGCAGCTTAGTGGGGCTGGGGGGCTCTGGAAACACCATATATTTT.

The CDR3 sequence is CASSLALIGDYEQYF. CDR3 DNA: TGTGCCAGCAGCTTGGCGCTGATAGGGGACTACGAGCAGTACTTC. This sequence joins TRBV5-5 and TRBJ2-7; D perhaps matches TRBD1 (5 bases). In germline, CDR1 is SGHKS, CDR2 YYEKEE (reference sequence). Trimming took off 0 bases at V and 3 bases at J, with 13 bases between the two ends. The CDR3 covers 15 residues. The full variable domain, rest sourced from reference TRBV5-5 and TRBJ2-7, is DAGVTQSPTHLIKTRGQQVTLRCSPISGHKSVSWYQQVLGQGPQFIFQYYEKEERGRGNFPDRFSARQFPNYSSELNVNALLLGDSALYLCASSLALIGDYEQYFGPGTRLTVT.

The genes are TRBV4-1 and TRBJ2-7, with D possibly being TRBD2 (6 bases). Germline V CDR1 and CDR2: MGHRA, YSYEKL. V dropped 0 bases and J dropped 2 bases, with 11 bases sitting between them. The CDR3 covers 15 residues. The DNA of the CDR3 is TGCGCCAGCAGCCAAGATCCTAGCGACCCCTACGAGCAGTACTTC. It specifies CASSQDPSDPYEQYF.